The rows below give T cell receptor beta chains drawn from one sample of a study of blood T cell repertoires in COVID-19. The method was immunoSEQ multiplex PCR; TCRdb's version includes in-frame clones alone and lacks a portion of them. The sample shows about 200,000 clones, 70% to 90% of them seen only once. Input material: peripheral blood. The receptor source for this set is a man aged 45-60 years with COVID-19, enrolled during active disease. Both conserved end residues are part of each CDR3. D genes are given only for firm matches. Size values are once, few and many counts, or a class for expanded clones, and some rows have none.

J gene | CDR3 length | clone size | D gene | V gene | CDR3 DNA | CDR3 protein
TRBJ1-2 | 14 | NA | TRBD1 | TRBV13 | TGTGCCAGCAGCCAGACAGGGGTGGACTATGGCTACACCTTC | CASSQTGVDYGYTF
TRBJ1-2 | 18 | NA | TRBD1 | TRBV19 | TGTGCCAGTAACACAGCCCGGGGACAGGGTTCACAAAACTATGGCTACACCTTC | CASNTARGQGSQNYGYTF
TRBJ2-1 | 14 | NA | NA | TRBV7-2 | TGTGCCAGCACCACCCCTATCGGGTGGAATGAGCAGTTCTTC | CASTTPIGWNEQFF
TRBJ2-7 | 14 | few | TRBD1 | TRBV11-2 | TGTGCCAGCCGCAGGGACAGGGAGACCTACGAGCAGTACTTC | CASRRDRETYEQYF
TRBJ2-5 | 14 | NA | NA | TRBV5-1 | TGCGCCAGCAGCTTGGAACAGCCGAAAGAGACCCAGTACTTC | CASSLEQPKETQYF
TRBJ1-5 | 16 | NA | TRBD1 | TRBV18 | TGTGCCAGCTCTCGCGACAGGGGGTCTGTCAATCAGCCCCAGCATTTT | CASSRDRGSVNQPQHF
TRBJ2-1 | 12 | NA | NA | TRBV6-5 | TGTGCCAGCAGCCCCCCGGGGAGACCGCAGTTCTTC | CASSPPGRPQFF
TRBJ2-2 | 18 | NA | TRBD2 | TRBV19 | TGTGCCAGTAGTATCCGGACTAGCGGTTCCGCGAACACCGGGGAGCTGTTTTTT | CASSIRTSGSANTGELFF
TRBJ1-3 | 18 | NA | NA | TRBV5-1 | TGCGCCAGCAGCCTAATGCTAGGACGGGGAGAAAGTGGAAACACCATATATTTT | CASSLMLGRGESGNTIYF
TRBJ1-4 | 15 | NA | NA | TRBV5-1 | TGCGCCAGCAGCTTCGAACGGGCAACTAATGAAAAACTGTTTTTT | CASSFERATNEKLFF
TRBJ1-2 | 13 | NA | TRBD1 | TRBV9 | TGTGCCAGCAGCGAGGACAGGAACTATGGCTACACCTTC | CASSEDRNYGYTF
TRBJ2-7 | 15 | NA | NA | TRBV21-1 | TGTGCCAGCAGCAAAGCGGTCTGGGAGGGAGGGGAGCAGTACTTC | CASSKAVWEGGEQYF
TRBJ1-3 | 13 | NA | NA | TRBV12-3/TRBV12-4 | TGTGCCAGCAGTTTACACTCTGGAAACACCATATATTTT | CASSLHSGNTIYF
TRBJ1-2 | 19 | NA | TRBD1 | TRBV2 | TGTGCCAGCAGTGAATTTATATACAGGGGGCAACGTGGAGACTATGGCTACACCTTC | CASSEFIYRGQRGDYGYTF
TRBJ2-3 | 14 | NA | NA | TRBV10-1 | TGCGCCAGCAATGAGTCTTCTAACCCGGATACGCAGTATTTT | CASNESSNPDTQYF
TRBJ2-7 | 12 | NA | NA | TRBV30 | TGTGCCTGGGGATCGCAGTTCTACGAGCAGTACTTC | CAWGSQFYEQYF
TRBJ2-7 | 15 | NA | TRBD2 | TRBV4-2 | TGTGCCAGCAGCCAAGGGTCTAGCGGGGCTTACGAGCAGTACTTC | CASSQGSSGAYEQYF
TRBJ1-4 | 13 | NA | NA | TRBV28 | TGTGCCAGCAGAGGGCAGGGTATTGAAAAACTGTTTTTT | CASRGQGIEKLFF
TRBJ2-7 | 15 | NA | NA | TRBV30 | TGTGCCTGGAGAACCTGGGGTGGGAGCTCCTACGAGCAGTACTTC | CAWRTWGGSSYEQYF
TRBJ2-5 | 14 | NA | TRBD1 | TRBV9 | TGTGCCAGCAGCGTAGCCAGGGGGAGAGAGACCCAGTACTTC | CASSVARGRETQYF
TRBJ1-4 | 14 | NA | TRBD1 | TRBV2 | TGTGCCAGCAGTGAGGGACAGGGGTATGAAAAACTGTTTTTT | CASSEGQGYEKLFF
TRBJ1-5 | 16 | once | TRBD1 | TRBV30 | TGTGCCTGGAGTAGACGGACCGGGACAGGGGTCCAGCCCCAGCATTTT | CAWSRRTGTGVQPQHF
TRBJ2-5 | 12 | NA | TRBD1 | TRBV29-1 | TGCAGCTCTCGGACAGGGCAAGAGACCCAGTACTTC | CSSRTGQETQYF
TRBJ1-1 | 13 | NA | NA | TRBV29-1 | TGCAGCGCCGGTTTGGGCACGAACACTGAAGCTTTCTTT | CSAGLGTNTEAFF
TRBJ2-5 | 8 | NA | NA | TRBV20-1 | TGCAGTGCGCCGGGCCAGTACTTC | CSAPGQYF
TRBJ2-3 | 17 | few | TRBD2 | TRBV5-8 | TGTGCCAGCAGCGACGGACTAGCGGGAGGTCTGCCAGATACGCAGTATTTT | CASSDGLAGGLPDTQYF
TRBJ1-5 | 14 | few | TRBD1 | TRBV7-2 | TGTGCCAGCAGCTTCGGGACAGGGGGTCAGCCCCAGCATTTT | CASSFGTGGQPQHF
TRBJ1-1 | 14 | NA | NA | TRBV2 | TGTGCCAGGACTTTAAGGGGGACGCATACTGAAGCTTTCTTT | CARTLRGTHTEAFF
TRBJ2-5 | 15 | NA | TRBD2 | TRBV5-1 | TGCGCCAGCAGCCGGACTAGCGGGGAAGGGGAGACCCAGTACTTC | CASSRTSGEGETQYF
TRBJ1-4 | 14 | NA | TRBD1 | TRBV5-1 | TGCGCCAGCAGCTACCGGGACAGCGGTGAAAAACTGTTTTTT | CASSYRDSGEKLFF
TRBJ2-7 | 15 | NA | TRBD2 | TRBV27 | TGTGCCAGCAGTTTAGGCAGCGGGAGAGCCTACGAGCAGTACTTC | CASSLGSGRAYEQYF
TRBJ1-1 | 13 | NA | NA | TRBV18 | TGTGCCAGCTCACCACGGAGCGGAACTGAAGCTTTCTTT | CASSPRSGTEAFF
TRBJ2-3 | 14 | NA | NA | TRBV6-5 | TGTGCCAGCAGTTTACAGGGCTCCACAGATACGCAGTATTTT | CASSLQGSTDTQYF
TRBJ2-1 | 13 | NA | NA | TRBV10-2 | TGCGCCAGCAGGACAGGGACTTACAATGAGCAGTTCTTC | CASRTGTYNEQFF
TRBJ2-6 | 15 | NA | NA | TRBV28 | TGTGCCAGCAATCTGGGGGGTGCTGGGGCCAACGTCCTGACTTTC | CASNLGGAGANVLTF
TRBJ2-1 | 11 | NA | TRBD1 | TRBV2 | TGTGCCAGCAGCCAGGACAGGGGAAGGTTCTTC | CASSQDRGRFF
TRBJ2-1 | 19 | NA | TRBD2 | TRBV19 | TGTGCCAGTAGTATCAACCTAGGACTAGCGGGAGGAGTTGGCAATGAGCAGTTCTTC | CASSINLGLAGGVGNEQFF
TRBJ2-7 | 14 | NA | TRBD1 | TRBV10-3 | TGTGCCATCAGCTTGGACAGGATTTCCTACGAGCAGTACTTC | CAISLDRISYEQYF
TRBJ2-3 | 15 | NA | TRBD2 | TRBV11-2 | TGTGCCAGCAGCTTGAGCGGGGCCTTCGGAGATACGCAGTATTTT | CASSLSGAFGDTQYF
TRBJ2-1 | 13 | NA | TRBD2 | TRBV6-4 | TGTGCCAGCAGTCGGGACTATCACAATGAGCAGTTCTTC | CASSRDYHNEQFF
TRBJ2-3 | 13 | NA | NA | TRBV27 | TGTGCCAGCAGTTCCGGGTACACAGATACGCAGTATTTT | CASSSGYTDTQYF
TRBJ1-1 | 15 | NA | TRBD1 | TRBV7-3 | TGTGCCAGCAGCTTGGTAGGGACAGGGGGAACTGAAGCTTTCTTT | CASSLVGTGGTEAFF
TRBJ2-3 | 16 | NA | NA | TRBV24-1 | TGTGCCACCAGTGATCACAGGGTGGGTAATACAGATACGCAGTATTTT | CATSDHRVGNTDTQYF
TRBJ2-3 | 17 | NA | TRBD1 | TRBV2 | TGTGCCAGCAGTGGGGCGGGAGGACAGGGGGCGCGAAATACGCAGTATTTT | CASSGAGGQGARNTQYF
TRBJ2-7 | 15 | NA | TRBD1 | TRBV11-3 | TGTGCCAGCAGCTCTCCGGGACAGGGTATTAACGAGCAGTACTTC | CASSSPGQGINEQYF
TRBJ1-6 | 18 | NA | TRBD1 | TRBV28 | TGTGCCAGCAGTACCGAGACAGGGCTGCCCTCCTATAATTCACCCCTCCACTTT | CASSTETGLPSYNSPLHF
TRBJ1-5 | 18 | many | TRBD1 | TRBV7-9 | TGTGCCAGCAGCTTCATGGACAGGGACACGTTTAGCAATCAGCCCCAGCATTTT | CASSFMDRDTFSNQPQHF
TRBJ2-3 | 16 | once | NA | TRBV5-1 | TGCGCCAGCAGCCCAAGGACACTCTCGGGGGCAGATACGCAGTATTTT | CASSPRTLSGADTQYF
TRBJ1-2 | 15 | NA | TRBD1 | TRBV5-1 | TGCGCCAGCAGCTACATGGACAGGCTAGCCTATGGCTACACCTTC | CASSYMDRLAYGYTF
TRBJ1-2 | 17 | NA | TRBD1 | TRBV4-2 | TGTGCCAGCAGCCAGTCAGGGGGCGCCGGCCTACTCGGTGGCTACACCTTC | CASSQSGGAGLLGGYTF